Each of the 19 T cell receptor beta chains below was sequenced from the same sample in a study of blood T cell repertoires in COVID-19. Clones were sequenced by immunoSEQ multiplex PCR, and TCRdb holds only the in-frame ones, with some missing. In the table there are about 240,000 clones, around 86% of which are singletons. Source material: peripheral blood. The receptors stem from a man aged 30 to 39 who had recovered from COVID-19.

The chain carries TRBV27 and TRBJ1-2; TRBD1 is a possible D gene (5 bases). V was pared by 0 bases and J by 6 bases, with 11 bases between. The CDR3 runs to 14 residues. Germline-derived CDR1 and CDR2 are MNHEY and SMNVEV (reference sequence). The CDR3 sequence is CASSLSWGGNGYTF. DNA for the CDR3: TGTGCCAGCAGTTTATCGTGGGGGGGGAATGGCTACACCTTC.

This sequence joins TRBV7-9 and TRBJ1-1; TRBD1 might be the D (5 bases). This CDR3 comprises 14 residues. V was cut by 7 bases and J by 5 bases, with 17 bases left in between. Germline V gene sequence: CDR1 SEHNR, CDR2 FQNEAQ (reference sequence). This CDR3 is CASIDLQERTEAFF. The CDR3 nucleotides read TGTGCCAGCATCGATCTACAGGAGAGAACTGAAGCTTTCTTT.

V gene TRBV10-3 combines with J gene TRBJ1-1; 8 bases agree with TRBD1. The junction had 13 bases not matched to a gene; V was cut back by 9 bases and J by 1 base. Germline V gene data show CDR1 as ENHRY and CDR2 as SYGVKD. The CDR3 spans 16 residues. The CDR3: CAIRASAGQANTEAFF. The CDR3, as DNA: TGTGCCATAAGGGCGAGTGCGGGACAGGCGAACACTGAAGCTTTCTTT.

The rearrangement uses TRBV7-9 and TRBJ2-1; possible D gene TRBD2, 5 bases. CDR1 and CDR2 from the germline V gene are SEHNR and FQNEAQ (reference sequence). Trimming took 5 bases from V and 6 from J, leaving 8 bases between them. This CDR3 contains 12 residues. Written as DNA, the CDR3 is TGTGCCAGCAGCCGCGGAGGCAATGAGCAGTTCTTC. This sequence encodes CASSRGGNEQFF.

As concerns this clone: Additional DNA sequences in this sample encode the identical CDR3. The rearrangement uses TRBV6-5 and TRBJ1-2, with 7 bases identical to TRBD1. The CDR3 loop spans 13 amino acids. The V gene end was trimmed by 6 bases and the J gene end by 3 bases; junction bases not matched to a gene: 4. CDR1 MNHEY and CDR2 SVGAGI come from the germline V gene. The CDR3 is CASSLTGDYGYTF. The CDR3 coding sequence is TGTGCCAGCAGCCTCACAGGGGACTATGGCTACACCTTC.

This chain links TRBV9 with TRBJ2-5; 7 nucleotides agree with TRBD2. CDR1 SGDLS and CDR2 YYNGEE come from the germline V gene. The CDR3 contains 14 residues. V trimming: 1 base; J trimming: 5 bases; junction bases outside the gene matches: 5. The CDR3 loop is CASSVRGGLETQYF. The CDR3 DNA reads as TGTGCCAGCAGCGTAAGGGGAGGGTTGGAGACCCAGTACTTC.

The chain carries TRBV2 and TRBJ1-5, with 8 bases matching TRBD1. The CDR3 runs to 14 residues. Germline CDR1 SNHLY, CDR2 FYNNEI. Germline trimming cut 6 bases from V and 8 bases from J; bases unmatched to any gene: 9. This chain's CDR3 is CASSSDRVGEPQHF. CDR3 nucleotides: TGTGCCAGCAGCTCGGACAGGGTAGGGGAGCCCCAGCATTTT.

This clone was recorded at least ten times. The chain recombines TRBV5-5 with TRBJ1-1, with D perhaps matching TRBD1 (5 bases). Germline loops: CDR1 SGHKS, CDR2 YYEKEE (reference sequence). V was pared by 3 bases and J by 4 bases, with 10 bases between. CDR3 size: 13 residues. CDR3 bases: TGTGCCAGCAGCTGGGGGGTGGGCACTGAAGCTTTCTTT. Encoded protein: CASSWGVGTEAFF.

The gene calls are TRBV25-1 and TRBJ2-5, with D possibly matching TRBD1 (6 bases). Germline V CDR1 and CDR2: MGHDK, SYGVNS. V shed 6 bases and J shed 7 bases, with 15 bases lying between them. CDR3 length equals 13 residues. CDR3 coding DNA: TGTGCCAGCAGGGGCACAGGGTTGGGGACCCAGTACTTC. Amino acid sequence: CASRGTGLGTQYF.

V usage is TRBV4-2 and J usage is TRBJ1-1; D may be TRBD1 (6 bases). Germline V gene lookup returns CDR1 LGHNA and CDR2 YNFKEQ. The CDR3 runs 15 residues. Trimming removed 0 bases at V and 7 bases at J, with 15 bases between. As DNA, the CDR3 is TGTGCCAGCAGCCAAGATCAGGGGATGACCATTGAAGCTTTCTTT. Its translation is CASSQDQGMTIEAFF.

The chain joins TRBV5-5 to TRBJ1-4; 7 bases align to TRBD1. Losses at the gene ends were 2 bases for V and 0 bases for J; bases not matched to a gene: 7. Germline loops: CDR1 SGHKS, CDR2 YYEKEE (reference sequence). CDR3 size: 17 residues. The CDR3, as DNA: TGTGCCAGCAGCTTCGGACAGGCAGTTGCAACTAATGAAAAACTGTTTTTT. Translated: CASSFGQAVATNEKLFF.

This CDR3 is CASSSDRSNQPQHF. The DNA for the CDR3 is TGTGCCAGCTCGTCGGACAGGAGCAATCAGCCCCAGCATTTT. The chain has TRBV18 and TRBJ1-5, with 7 bases fitting TRBD1. Germline V CDR1 and CDR2: KGHSH, LQKENI. CDR3 size: 14 residues. V lost 6 bases, J lost 1 base, and 3 bases stayed unmatched.

The chain combines TRBV18 with TRBJ1-5; D is unclear. V was pared by 5 bases and J by 6 bases, with 20 bases between. Germline values: CDR1 KGHSH, CDR2 LQKENI. There are 16 residues in the CDR3. The CDR3 coding sequence is TGTGCCAGCTCATCCAACCCGGGTCCCGAGCCTCAGCCCCAGCATTTT. It encodes CASSSNPGPEPQPQHF.

The chain recombines TRBV6-2 or TRBV6-3 with TRBJ1-5, with a tentative D call TRBD1 (5 bases). The V and J ends lost 0 bases and 1 base respectively, with 13 bases between them. Germline values: CDR1 MNHEY, CDR2 SVGEGT. This CDR3 comprises 17 residues. CDR3 loop: CASSYSRGGGSNQPQHF. CDR3 nucleotides: TGTGCCAGCAGTTACTCCCGGGGGGGTGGGAGCAATCAGCCCCAGCATTTT.

The chain is built from TRBV7-3 and TRBJ2-1; D is possibly TRBD1 (7 bases). Germline assignment: CDR1 SGHTA and CDR2 FQGTGA. The CDR3 has 16 residues. V was trimmed by 4 bases and J by 2 bases, leaving 15 bases between them. CDR3 in DNA: TGTGCCAGCAGCTCCCAGGGGGGCAGGGCCTACAATGAGCAGTTCTTC. It codes for CASSSQGGRAYNEQFF.

This CDR3 reads CASSQDLIATQYF. The DNA of the CDR3 is TGTGCCAGCAGCCAAGATTTAATAGCCACCCAGTACTTC. The gene calls are TRBV3-1 (or the pseudogene TRBV3-2) and TRBJ2-5; D unclear. Trimming shortened V by 0 bases and J by 8 bases, and 10 bases separated the two germline ends. This CDR3 has 13 residues. CDR1 LGHDT and CDR2 YNNKEL come from the germline V gene (reference sequence).

The rearrangement links TRBV19 to TRBJ1-5; D unresolved. CDR3 size: 15 residues. The germline V gene encodes CDR1 LNHDA and CDR2 SQIVND (reference sequence). V was pared by 3 bases and J by 0 bases, with 9 bases between. CDR3 region: CASSMRHFSNQPQHF. The CDR3 DNA is TGTGCCAGTAGTATGAGACACTTTAGCAATCAGCCCCAGCATTTT.

The chain is built from TRBV23-1 and TRBJ2-4, with 7 bases that match TRBD2. TRBV23-1 is sorted into the ORF group, with uncertain function. V lost 4 bases to trimming and J lost 6 bases; unmatched junction nucleotides: 12. The CDR3 is 16 amino acids. In DNA, the CDR3 is TGCGCCAGCAGTCCAAGCGGGGCGCCCCCCATAAACATTCAGTACTTC. Translation: CASSPSGAPPINIQYF.

The CDR3 region is CASSSWRGKEGNTIYF. The DNA of the CDR3 is TGTGCCAGCAGCTCCTGGAGGGGAAAGGAGGGAAACACCATATATTTT. This chain links TRBV11-2 with TRBJ1-3, with D perhaps matching TRBD1 (5 bases). With 4 bases removed from V and 4 bases from J, the gap between germline ends came to 17 bases. Per germline, CDR1 SGHAT and CDR2 FQNNGV. The CDR3 has 16 residues.